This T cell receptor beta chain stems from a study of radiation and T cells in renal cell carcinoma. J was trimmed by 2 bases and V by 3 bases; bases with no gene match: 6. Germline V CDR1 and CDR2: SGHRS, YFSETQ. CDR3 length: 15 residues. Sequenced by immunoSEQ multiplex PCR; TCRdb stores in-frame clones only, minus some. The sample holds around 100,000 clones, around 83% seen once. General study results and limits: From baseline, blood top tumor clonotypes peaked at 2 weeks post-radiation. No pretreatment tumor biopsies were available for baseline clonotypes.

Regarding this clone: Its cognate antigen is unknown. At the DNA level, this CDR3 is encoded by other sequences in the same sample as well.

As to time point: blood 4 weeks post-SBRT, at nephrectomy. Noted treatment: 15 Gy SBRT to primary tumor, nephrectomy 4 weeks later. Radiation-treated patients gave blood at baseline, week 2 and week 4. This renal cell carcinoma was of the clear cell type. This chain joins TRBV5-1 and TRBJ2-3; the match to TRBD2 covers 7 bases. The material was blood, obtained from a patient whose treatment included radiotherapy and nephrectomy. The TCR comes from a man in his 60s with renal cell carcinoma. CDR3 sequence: CASSWAGVATDTQYF. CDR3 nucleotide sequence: TGCGCCAGCAGCTGGGCGGGAGTGGCCACAGATACGCAGTATTTT.